This T cell receptor beta chain was identified during a study of OX40 agonist ivuxolimab in advanced cancers. The repertoire was sequenced with immunoSEQ multiplex PCR; TCRdb's copy has only in-frame clones and lacks some. The sample records roughly 68,000 clones, 65% to 90% being singletons. Remarks on this clone: Its antigen is not known.

Study results and limitations: Low levels of normalized T-cell clonal expansion also appeared in some nonresponders.

V was pared by 8 bases and J by 0 bases, with 11 bases between. Germline CDR1 is MNHNS and CDR2 is SASEGT. The CDR3 consists of 13 residues. The sequence was obtained from an adult with an advanced solid tumor such as melanoma, head and neck, liver or kidney cancer. This chain links TRBV6-1 with TRBJ2-7; D unresolved. The sample consisted of CD4+ or CD8+ T cells sorted from blood, taken in a trial of the OX40 agonist ivuxolimab. Here the CDR3 reads CASCLRSSYEQYF. In DNA form, the CDR3 reads TGTGCCAGCTGCCTCAGGAGCTCCTACGAGCAGTACTTC.